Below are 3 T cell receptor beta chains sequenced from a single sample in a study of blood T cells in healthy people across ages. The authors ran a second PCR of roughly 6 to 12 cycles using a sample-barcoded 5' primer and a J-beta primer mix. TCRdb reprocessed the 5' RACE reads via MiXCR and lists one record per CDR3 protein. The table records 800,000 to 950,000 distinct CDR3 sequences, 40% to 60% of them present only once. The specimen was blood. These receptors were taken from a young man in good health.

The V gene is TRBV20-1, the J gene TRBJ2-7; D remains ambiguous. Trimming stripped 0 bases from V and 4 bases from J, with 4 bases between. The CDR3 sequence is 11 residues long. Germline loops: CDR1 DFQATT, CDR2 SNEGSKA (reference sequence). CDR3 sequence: CSAREVYEQYF. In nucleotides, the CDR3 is TGCAGTGCTAGAGAAGTGTACGAGCAGTACTTC.

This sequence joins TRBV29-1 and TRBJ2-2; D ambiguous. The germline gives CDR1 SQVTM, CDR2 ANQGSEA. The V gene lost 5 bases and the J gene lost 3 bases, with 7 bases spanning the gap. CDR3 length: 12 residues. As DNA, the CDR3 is TGCAGCGTTCCGGACGACACCGGGGAGCTGTTTTTT. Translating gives CSVPDDTGELFF.

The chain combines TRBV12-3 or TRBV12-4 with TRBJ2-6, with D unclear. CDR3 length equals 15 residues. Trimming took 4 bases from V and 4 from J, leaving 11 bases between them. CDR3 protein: CASSWGTNGANVLTF. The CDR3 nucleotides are TGTGCCAGCAGTTGGGGTACCAACGGGGCCAACGTCCTGACTTTC.